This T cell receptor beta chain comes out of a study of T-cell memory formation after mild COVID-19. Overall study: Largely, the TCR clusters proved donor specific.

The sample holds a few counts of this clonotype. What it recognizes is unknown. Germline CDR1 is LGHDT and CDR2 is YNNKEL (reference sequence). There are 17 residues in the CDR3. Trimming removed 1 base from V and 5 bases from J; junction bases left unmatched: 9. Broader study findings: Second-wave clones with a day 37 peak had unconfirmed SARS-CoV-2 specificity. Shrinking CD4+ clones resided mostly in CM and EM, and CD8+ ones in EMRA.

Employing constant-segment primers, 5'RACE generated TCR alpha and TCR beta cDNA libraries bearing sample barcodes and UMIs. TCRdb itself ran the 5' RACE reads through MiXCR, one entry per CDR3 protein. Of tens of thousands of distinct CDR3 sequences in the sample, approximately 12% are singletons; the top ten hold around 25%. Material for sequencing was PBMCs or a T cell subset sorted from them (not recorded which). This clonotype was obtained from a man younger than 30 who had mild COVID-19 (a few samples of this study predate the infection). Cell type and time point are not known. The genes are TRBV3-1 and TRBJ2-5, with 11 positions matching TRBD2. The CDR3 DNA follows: TGTGCCAGCAGCCAAGCCACCGCTAGCGGGGGGTTGGAGACCCAGTACTTC. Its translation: CASSQATASGGLETQYF.